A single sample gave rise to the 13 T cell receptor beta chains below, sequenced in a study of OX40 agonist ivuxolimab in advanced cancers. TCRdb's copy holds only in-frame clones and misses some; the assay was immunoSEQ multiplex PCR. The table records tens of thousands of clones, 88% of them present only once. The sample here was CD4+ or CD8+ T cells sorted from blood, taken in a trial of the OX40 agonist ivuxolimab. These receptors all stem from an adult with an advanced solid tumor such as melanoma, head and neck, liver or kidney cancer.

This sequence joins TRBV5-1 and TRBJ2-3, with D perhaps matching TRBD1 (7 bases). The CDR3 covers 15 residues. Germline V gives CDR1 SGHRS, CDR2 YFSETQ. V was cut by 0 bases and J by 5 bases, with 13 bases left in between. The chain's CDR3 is CASSLDRGGLDTQYF. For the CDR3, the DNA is TGCGCCAGCAGCTTGGACAGGGGAGGATTAGATACGCAGTATTTT.

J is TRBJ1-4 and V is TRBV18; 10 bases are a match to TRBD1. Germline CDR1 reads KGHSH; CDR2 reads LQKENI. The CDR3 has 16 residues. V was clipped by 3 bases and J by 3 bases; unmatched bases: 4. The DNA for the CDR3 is TGTGCCAGCTCACCCATGGGGACAGGGGCTAATGAAAAACTGTTTTTT. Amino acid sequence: CASSPMGTGANEKLFF.

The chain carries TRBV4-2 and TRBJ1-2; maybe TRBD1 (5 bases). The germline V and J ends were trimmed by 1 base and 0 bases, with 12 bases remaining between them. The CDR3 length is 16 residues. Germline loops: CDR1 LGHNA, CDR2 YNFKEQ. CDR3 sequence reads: CASSQVLQATNYGYTF. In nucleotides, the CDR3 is TGTGCCAGCAGCCAAGTATTACAGGCGACTAACTATGGCTACACCTTC.

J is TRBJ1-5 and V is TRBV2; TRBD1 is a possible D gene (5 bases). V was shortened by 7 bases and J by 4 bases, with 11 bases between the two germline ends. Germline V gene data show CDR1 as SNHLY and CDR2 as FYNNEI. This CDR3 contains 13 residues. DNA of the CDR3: TGTGCCAGCAAGGCAGGGAGGAATCAGCCCCAGCATTTT. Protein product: CASKAGRNQPQHF.

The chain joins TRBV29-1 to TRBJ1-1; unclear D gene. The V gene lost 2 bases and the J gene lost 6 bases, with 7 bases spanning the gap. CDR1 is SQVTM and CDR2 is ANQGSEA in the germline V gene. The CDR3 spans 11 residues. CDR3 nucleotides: TGCAGCGTTGAACTGGGAGCTGAAGCTTTCTTT. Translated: CSVELGAEAFF.

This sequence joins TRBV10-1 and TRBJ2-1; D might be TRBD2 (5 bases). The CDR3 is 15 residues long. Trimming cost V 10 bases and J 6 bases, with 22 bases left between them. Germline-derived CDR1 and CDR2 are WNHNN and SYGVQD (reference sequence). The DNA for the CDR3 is TGCGCCACCACCTCGAAGGGAGTTCCCTCCAATGAGCAGTTCTTC. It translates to CATTSKGVPSNEQFF.

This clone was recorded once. This CDR3 reads CASNTLVGYGEQFF. In DNA, the CDR3 is TGTGCCAGCAATACCTTAGTGGGTTATGGTGAGCAGTTCTTC. This chain joins TRBV27 and TRBJ2-1; D is unclear. Per the germline V gene, CDR1 is MNHEY and CDR2 is SMNVEV (reference sequence). Trimming pared 7 bases from V and 9 bases from J, leaving 19 bases between. The CDR3 consists of 14 residues.

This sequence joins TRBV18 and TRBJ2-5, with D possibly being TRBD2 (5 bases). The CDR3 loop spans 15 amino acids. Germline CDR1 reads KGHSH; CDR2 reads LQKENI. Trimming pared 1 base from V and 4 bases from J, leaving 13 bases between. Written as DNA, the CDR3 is TGTGCCAGCTCACCACGGGCGGGCCGCGGAGAGACCCAGTACTTC. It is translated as CASSPRAGRGETQYF.

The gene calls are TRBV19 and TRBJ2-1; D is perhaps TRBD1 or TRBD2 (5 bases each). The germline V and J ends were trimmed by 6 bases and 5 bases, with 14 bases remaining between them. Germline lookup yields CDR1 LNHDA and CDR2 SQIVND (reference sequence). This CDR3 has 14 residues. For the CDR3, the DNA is TGTGCCAGTAGACGGGACCTTTATAACAATGAGCAGTTCTTC. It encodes CASRRDLYNNEQFF.

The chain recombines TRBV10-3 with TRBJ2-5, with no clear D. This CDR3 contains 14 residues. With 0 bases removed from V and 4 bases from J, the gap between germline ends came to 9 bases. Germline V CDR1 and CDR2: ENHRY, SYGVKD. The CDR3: CAISESGKGETQYF. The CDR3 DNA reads TGTGCCATCAGTGAGTCTGGGAAGGGAGAGACCCAGTACTTC.

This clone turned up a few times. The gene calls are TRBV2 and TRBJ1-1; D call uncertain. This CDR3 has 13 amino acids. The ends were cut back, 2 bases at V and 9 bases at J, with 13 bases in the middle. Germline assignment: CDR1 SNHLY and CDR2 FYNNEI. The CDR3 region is CASSETVGRKAFF. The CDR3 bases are TGTGCCAGCAGTGAAACCGTTGGAAGAAAAGCTTTCTTT.

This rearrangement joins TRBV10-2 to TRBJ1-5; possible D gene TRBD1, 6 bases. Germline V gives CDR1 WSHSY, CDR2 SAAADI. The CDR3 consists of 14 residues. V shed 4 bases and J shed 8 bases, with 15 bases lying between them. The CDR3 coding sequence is TGCGCCAGCAGTGGAACAGGGAGGATGGAGCCCCAGCATTTT. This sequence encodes CASSGTGRMEPQHF.

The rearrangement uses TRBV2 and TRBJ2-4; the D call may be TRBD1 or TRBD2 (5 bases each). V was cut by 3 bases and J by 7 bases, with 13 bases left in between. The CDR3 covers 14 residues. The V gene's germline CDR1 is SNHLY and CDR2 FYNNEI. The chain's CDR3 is CASSERGPGNIQYF. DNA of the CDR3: TGTGCCAGCAGTGAGAGGGGACCAGGGAACATTCAGTACTTC.